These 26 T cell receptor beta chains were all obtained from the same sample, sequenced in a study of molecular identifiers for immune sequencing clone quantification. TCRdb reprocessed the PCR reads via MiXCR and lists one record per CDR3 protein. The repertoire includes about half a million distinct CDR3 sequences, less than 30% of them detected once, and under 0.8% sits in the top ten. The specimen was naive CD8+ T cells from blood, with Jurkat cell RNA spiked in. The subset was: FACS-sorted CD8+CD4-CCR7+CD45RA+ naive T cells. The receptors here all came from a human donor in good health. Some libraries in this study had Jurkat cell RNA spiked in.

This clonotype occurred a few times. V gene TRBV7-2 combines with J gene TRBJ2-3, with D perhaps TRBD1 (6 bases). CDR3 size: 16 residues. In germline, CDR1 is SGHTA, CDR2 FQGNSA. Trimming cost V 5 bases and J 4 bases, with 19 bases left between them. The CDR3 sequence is CASSPIPGHPSDTQYF. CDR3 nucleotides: TGTGCCAGCAGCCCGATACCGGGACACCCCTCAGATACGCAGTATTTT.

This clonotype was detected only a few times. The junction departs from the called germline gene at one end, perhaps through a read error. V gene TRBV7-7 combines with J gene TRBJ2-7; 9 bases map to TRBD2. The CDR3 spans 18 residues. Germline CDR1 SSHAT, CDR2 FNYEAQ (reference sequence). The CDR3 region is CASSHILVSAGGSYEQYF. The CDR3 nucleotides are TGTGCTAGCAGCCACATCTTAGTTTCGGCGGGAGGGTCCTACGAGCAGTACTTC.

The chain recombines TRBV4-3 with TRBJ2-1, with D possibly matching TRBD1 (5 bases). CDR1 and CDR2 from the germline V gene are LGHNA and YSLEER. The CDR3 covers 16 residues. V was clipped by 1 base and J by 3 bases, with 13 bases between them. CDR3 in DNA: TGCGCCAGCAGCCAAGGCACACAGGTCATCTACAATGAGCAGTTCTTC. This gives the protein CASSQGTQVIYNEQFF.

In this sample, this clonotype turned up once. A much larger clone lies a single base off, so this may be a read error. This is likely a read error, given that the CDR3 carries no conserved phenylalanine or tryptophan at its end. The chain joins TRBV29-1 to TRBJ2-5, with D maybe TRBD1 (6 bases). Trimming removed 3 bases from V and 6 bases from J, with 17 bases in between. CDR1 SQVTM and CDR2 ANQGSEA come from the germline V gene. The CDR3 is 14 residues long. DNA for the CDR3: TGCAGCGTTGATGGTTCCAGGGGAATAAAGACCCAGTACTCC. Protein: CSVDGSRGIKTQYS.

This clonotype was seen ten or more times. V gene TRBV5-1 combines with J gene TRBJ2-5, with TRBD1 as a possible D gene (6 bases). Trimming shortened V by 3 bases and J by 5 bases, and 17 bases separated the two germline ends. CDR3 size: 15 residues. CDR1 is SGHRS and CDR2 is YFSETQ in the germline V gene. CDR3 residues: CASSSWDTERETQYF. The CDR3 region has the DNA TGCGCCAGCAGCTCGTGGGACACGGAACGGGAGACCCAGTACTTC.

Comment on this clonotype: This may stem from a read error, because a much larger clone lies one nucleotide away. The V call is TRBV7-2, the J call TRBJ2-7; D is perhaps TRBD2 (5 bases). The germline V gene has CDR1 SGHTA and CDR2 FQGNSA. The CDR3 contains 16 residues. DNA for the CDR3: TGTGCCAGCAGCTCGCCGGAGGTAGAAAACTCCTACGAGCAGCACTTC. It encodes CASSSPEVENSYEQHF.

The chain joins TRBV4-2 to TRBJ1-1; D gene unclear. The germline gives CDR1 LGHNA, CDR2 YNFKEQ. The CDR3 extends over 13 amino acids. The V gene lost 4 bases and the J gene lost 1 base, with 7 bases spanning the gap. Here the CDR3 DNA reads TGTGCCAGCAGCCCCTACAAGAACACTGAAGCTTTCTTT. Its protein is CASSPYKNTEAFF.

This CDR3 reads CASSLIQSTDTQYF. CDR3 coding DNA: TGTGCCAGCAGTTTAATCCAGAGCACAGATACGCAGTATTTT. The chain employs TRBV12-3 or TRBV12-4 and TRBJ2-3, with D uncertain. V was trimmed by 2 bases and J by 0 bases, leaving 6 bases between them. The CDR3 length is 14 residues.

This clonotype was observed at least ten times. In nucleotides, the CDR3 is TGTGCCAGCAGCTTAGTGTACGGTACTGAAGCTTTCTTT. Its translation: CASSLVYGTEAFF. The chain joins TRBV7-2 to TRBJ1-1; D remains unclear. The CDR3 loop spans 13 amino acids. The ends were cut back, 1 base at V and 5 bases at J, with 8 bases in the middle. Looked up from germline, CDR1 is SGHTA and CDR2 is FQGNSA.

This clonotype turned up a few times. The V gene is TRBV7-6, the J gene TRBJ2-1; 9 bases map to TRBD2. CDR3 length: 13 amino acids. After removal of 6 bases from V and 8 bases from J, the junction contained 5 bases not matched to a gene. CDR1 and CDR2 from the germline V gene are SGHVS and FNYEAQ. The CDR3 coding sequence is TGTGCCAGCAGAGCTAGCGGGATGGATGAGCAGTTCTTC. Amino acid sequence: CASRASGMDEQFF.

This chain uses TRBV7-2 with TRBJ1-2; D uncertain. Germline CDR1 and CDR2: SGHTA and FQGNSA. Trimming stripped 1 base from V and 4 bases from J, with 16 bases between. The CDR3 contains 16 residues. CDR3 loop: CASSLGTVSSIYGYTF. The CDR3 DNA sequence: TGTGCCAGCAGCTTAGGCACGGTCTCTTCTATCTATGGCTACACCTTC.

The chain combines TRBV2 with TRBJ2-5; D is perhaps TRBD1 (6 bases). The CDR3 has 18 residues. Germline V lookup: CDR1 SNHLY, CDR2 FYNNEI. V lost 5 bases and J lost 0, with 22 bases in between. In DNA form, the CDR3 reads TGTGCCAGCAGTTCCATCCTTGGGCAGGACAGTTACCAAGAGACCCAGTACTTC. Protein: CASSSILGQDSYQETQYF.

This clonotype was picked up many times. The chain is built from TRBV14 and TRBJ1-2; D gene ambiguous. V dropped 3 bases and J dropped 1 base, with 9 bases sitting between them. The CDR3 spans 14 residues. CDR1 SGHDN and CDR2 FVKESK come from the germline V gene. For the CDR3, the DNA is TGTGCCAGCAGCCAGCAACAAGATAACTATGGCTACACCTTC. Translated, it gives CASSQQQDNYGYTF.

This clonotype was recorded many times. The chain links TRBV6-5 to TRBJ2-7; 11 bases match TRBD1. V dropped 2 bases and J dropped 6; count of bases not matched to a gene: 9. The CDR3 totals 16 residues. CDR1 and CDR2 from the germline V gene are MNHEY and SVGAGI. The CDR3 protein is CASSYRTGGSEVEQYF. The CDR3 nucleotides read TGTGCCAGCAGTTACAGGACAGGGGGCAGTGAAGTCGAGCAGTACTTC.

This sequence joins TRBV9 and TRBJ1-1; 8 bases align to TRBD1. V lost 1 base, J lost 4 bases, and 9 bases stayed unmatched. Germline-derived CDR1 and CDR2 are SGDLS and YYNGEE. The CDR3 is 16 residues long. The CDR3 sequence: CASSVNRDRPTTEAFF. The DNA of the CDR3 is TGTGCCAGCAGCGTAAATCGGGACAGGCCGACCACTGAAGCTTTCTTT.

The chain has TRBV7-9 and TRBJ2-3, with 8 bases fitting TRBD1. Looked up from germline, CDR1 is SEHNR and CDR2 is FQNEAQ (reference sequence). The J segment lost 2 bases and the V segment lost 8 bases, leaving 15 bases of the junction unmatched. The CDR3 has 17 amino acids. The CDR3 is CASQPATGDWDTDTQYF. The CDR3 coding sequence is TGTGCCAGCCAGCCCGCGACAGGGGATTGGGACACAGATACGCAGTATTTT.

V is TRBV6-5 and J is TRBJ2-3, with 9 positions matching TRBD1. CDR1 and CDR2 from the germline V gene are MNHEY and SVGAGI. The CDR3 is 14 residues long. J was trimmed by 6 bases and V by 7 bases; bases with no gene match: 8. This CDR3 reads CASNRDRASDTQYF. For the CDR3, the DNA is TGTGCCAGCAATCGGGACAGGGCCTCTGATACGCAGTATTTT.

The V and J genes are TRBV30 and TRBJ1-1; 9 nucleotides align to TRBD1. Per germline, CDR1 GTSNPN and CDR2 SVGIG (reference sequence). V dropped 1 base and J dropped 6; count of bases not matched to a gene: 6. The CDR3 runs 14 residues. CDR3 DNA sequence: TGTGCCTGGAGTGACGGGACAGGGTTGTCTGAAGCTTTCTTT. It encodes CAWSDGTGLSEAFF.

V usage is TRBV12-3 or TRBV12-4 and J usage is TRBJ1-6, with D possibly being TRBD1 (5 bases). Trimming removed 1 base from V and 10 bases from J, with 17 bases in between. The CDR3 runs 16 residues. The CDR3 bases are TGTGCCAGCAGTTTAGGTACAGGCCCAGCGCCATCACCCCTCCACTTT. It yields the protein CASSLGTGPAPSPLHF.

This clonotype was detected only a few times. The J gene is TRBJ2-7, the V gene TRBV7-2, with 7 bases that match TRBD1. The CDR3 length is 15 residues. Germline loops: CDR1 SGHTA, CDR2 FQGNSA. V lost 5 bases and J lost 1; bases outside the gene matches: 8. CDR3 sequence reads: CASSLRDSLSYEQYF. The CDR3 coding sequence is TGTGCCAGCAGCCTAAGGGACAGCCTTTCCTACGAGCAGTACTTC.

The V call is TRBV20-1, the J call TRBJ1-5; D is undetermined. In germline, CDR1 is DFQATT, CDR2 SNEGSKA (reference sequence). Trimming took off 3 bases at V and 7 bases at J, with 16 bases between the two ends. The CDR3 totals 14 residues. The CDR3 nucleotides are TGCAGTGCTAGGAGCAACGGGGTTGGGCAGCCCCAGCATTTT. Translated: CSARSNGVGQPQHF.

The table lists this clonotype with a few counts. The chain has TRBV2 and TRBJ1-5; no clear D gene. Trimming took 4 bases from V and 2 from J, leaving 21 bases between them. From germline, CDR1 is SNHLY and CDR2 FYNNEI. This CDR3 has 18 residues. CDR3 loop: CASSGSWETGMGNQPQHF. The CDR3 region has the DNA TGTGCCAGCAGTGGATCCTGGGAGACGGGGATGGGCAATCAGCCCCAGCATTTT.

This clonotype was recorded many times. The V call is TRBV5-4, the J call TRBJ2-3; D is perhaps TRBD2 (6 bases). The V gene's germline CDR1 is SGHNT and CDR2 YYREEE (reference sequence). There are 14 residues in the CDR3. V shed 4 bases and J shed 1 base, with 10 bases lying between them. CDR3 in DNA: TGTGCCAGCAGCCAGTGGAGGGGCACAGATACGCAGTATTTT. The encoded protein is CASSQWRGTDTQYF. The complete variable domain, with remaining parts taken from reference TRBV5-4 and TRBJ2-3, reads ETGVTQSPTHLIKTRGQQVTLRCSSQSGHNTVSWYQQALGQGPQFIFQYYREEENGRGNFPPRFSGLQFPNYSSELNVNALELDDSALYLCASSQWRGTDTQYFGPGTRLTVL.

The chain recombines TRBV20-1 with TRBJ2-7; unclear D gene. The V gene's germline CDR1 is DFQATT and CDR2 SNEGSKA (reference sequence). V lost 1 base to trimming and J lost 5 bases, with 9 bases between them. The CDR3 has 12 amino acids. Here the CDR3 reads CSARVFPHEQYF. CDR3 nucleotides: TGCAGTGCTAGAGTGTTTCCCCACGAGCAGTACTTC.

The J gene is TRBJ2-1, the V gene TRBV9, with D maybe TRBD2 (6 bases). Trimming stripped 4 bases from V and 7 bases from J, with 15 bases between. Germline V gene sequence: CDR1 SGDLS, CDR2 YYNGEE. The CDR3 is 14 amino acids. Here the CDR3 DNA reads TGTGCCAGCAGCTCTTCGGGAGTACGGAATGAGCAGTTCTTC. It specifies CASSSSGVRNEQFF. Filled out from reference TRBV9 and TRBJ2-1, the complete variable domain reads DSGVTQTPKHLITATGQRVTLRCSPRSGDLSVYWYQQSLDQGLQFLIQYYNGEERAKGNILERFSAQQFPDLHSELNLSSLELGDSALYFCASSSSGVRNEQFFGPGTRLTVL.

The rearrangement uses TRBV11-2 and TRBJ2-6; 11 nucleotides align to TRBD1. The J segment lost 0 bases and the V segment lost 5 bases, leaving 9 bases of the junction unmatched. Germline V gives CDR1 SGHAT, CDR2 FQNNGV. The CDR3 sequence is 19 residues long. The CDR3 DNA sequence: TGTGCCAGCAGCCTCCTGGCCGGGACAGGGGGCTCTGGGGCCAACGTCCTGACTTTC. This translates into CASSLLAGTGGSGANVLTF.